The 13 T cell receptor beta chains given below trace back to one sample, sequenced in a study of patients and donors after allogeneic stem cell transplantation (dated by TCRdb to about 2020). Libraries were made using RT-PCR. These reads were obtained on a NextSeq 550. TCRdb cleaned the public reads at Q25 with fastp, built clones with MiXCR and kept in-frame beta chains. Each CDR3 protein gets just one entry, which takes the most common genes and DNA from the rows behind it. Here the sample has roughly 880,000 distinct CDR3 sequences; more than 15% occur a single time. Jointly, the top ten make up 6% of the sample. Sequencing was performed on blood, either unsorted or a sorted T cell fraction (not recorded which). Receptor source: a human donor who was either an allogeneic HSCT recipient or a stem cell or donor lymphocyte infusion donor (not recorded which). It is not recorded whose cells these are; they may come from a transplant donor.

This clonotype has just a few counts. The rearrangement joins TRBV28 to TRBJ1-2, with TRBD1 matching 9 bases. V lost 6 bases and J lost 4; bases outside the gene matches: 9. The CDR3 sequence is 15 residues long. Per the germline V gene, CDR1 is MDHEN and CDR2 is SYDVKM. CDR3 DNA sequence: TGTGCCAGCAGGGCCTGGGACAGGGATGGCTATGGCTACACCTTC. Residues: CASRAWDRDGYGYTF.

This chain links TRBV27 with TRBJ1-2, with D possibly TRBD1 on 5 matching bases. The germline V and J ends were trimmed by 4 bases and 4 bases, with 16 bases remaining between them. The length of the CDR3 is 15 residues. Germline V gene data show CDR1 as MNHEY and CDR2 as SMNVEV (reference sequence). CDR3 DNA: TGTGCCAGCAGTTCCCCCAGCGGGGGAAGCTATGGCTACACCTTC. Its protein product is CASSSPSGGSYGYTF.

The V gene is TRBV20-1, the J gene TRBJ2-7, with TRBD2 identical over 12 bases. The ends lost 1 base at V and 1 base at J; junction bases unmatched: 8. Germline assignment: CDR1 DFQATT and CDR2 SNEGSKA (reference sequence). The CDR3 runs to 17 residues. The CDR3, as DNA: TGCAGTGCTAGAGCTCACCCCACTAGCGGGAGGTCCTACGAGCAGTACTTC. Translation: CSARAHPTSGRSYEQYF.

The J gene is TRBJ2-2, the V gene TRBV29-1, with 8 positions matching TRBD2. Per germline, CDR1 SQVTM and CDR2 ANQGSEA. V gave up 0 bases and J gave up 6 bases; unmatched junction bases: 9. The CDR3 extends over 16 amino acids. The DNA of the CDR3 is TGCAGCGTTGAAGACCGGGGGCAGCGGGGGTCCGGGGAGCTGTTTTTT. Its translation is CSVEDRGQRGSGELFF.

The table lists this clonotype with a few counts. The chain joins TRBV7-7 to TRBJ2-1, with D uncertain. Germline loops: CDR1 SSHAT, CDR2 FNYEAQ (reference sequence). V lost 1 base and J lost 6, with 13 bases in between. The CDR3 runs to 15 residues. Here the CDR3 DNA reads TGTGCCAGCAGCTTAGGACCGGCGGTGACCAATGAGCAGTTCTTC. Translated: CASSLGPAVTNEQFF.

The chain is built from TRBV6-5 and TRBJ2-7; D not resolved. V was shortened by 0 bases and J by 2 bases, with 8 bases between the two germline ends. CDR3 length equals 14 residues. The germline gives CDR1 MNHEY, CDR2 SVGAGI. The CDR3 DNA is TGTGCCAGCAGTTACTCCACGGGCCCCTACGAGCAGTACTTC. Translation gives CASSYSTGPYEQYF.

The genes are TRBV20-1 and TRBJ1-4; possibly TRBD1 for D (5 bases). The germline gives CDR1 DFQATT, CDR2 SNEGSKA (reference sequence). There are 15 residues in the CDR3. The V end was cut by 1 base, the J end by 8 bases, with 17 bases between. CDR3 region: CSARVIRVEAEKLFF. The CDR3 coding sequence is TGCAGTGCTAGAGTAATCAGGGTAGAGGCAGAAAAACTGTTTTTT.

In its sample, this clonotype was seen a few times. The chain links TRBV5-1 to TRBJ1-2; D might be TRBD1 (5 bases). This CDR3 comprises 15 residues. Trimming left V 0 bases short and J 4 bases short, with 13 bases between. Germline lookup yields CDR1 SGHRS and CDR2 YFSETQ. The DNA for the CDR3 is TGCGCCAGCAGCTTGGAATCGGGGCAAGGCTATGGCTACACCTTC. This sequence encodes CASSLESGQGYGYTF.

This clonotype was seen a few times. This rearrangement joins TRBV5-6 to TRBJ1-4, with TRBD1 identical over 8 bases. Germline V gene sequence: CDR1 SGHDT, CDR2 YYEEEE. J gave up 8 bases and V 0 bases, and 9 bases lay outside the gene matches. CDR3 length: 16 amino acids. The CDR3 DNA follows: TGTGCCAGCAGCTTGGGTAGGACAGGGAAGGAAGAAAAACTGTTTTTT. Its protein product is CASSLGRTGKEEKLFF.

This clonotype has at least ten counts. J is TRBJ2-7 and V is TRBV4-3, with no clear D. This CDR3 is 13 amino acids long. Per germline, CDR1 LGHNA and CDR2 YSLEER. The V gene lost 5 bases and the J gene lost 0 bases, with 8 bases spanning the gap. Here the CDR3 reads CASSSTLSYEQYF. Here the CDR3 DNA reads TGCGCCAGCAGCTCAACACTCTCCTACGAGCAGTACTTC.

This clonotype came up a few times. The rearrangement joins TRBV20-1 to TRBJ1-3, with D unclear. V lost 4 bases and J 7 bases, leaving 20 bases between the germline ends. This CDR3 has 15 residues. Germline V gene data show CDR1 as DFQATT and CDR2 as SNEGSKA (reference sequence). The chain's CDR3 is CSATKSGVARNTIYF. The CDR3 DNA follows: TGCAGTGCTACAAAGAGTGGGGTTGCCCGGAACACCATATATTTT.

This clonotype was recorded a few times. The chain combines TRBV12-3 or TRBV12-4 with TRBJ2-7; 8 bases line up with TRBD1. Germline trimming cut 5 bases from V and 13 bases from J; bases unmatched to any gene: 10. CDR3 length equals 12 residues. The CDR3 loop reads CASSPGQGLEYF. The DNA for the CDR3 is TGTGCCAGCAGTCCAGGACAGGGATTGGAATACTTC.

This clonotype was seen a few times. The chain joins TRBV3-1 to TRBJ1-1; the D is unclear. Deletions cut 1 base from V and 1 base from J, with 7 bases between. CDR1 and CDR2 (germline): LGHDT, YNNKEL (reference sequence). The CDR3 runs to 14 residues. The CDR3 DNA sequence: TGTGCCAGCAGCCAAGTGGCCTCGAACACTGAAGCTTTCTTT. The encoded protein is CASSQVASNTEAFF.